The following is a TCR beta chain sequence with its context. Germline CDR1 and CDR2: LNHDA and SQIVND (reference sequence). The CDR3 totals 15 residues. V lost 3 bases and J lost 0, with 11 bases in between. Authors' analysis steps: Junction-only sequences produced by ImmunoSEQ had no quality scores, so filtering differed. The method was immunoSEQ multiplex PCR; TCRdb's version includes in-frame clones alone and lacks a portion of them. The V and J calls and the clone size are those of that table, but D and trimming were determined from the DNA. The table has about 640,000 clones, around 72% seen once. These data belong to a study of shared clonotypes between healthy human individuals.

This rearrangement joins TRBV19 to TRBJ1-2; D is perhaps TRBD1 (6 bases). The sequenced sample consisted of memory CD4+ T cells sorted from blood. Subset denoted: CD45RA-negative fraction. The TCR was taken from a woman aged 25 to 39 in good health. This chain's CDR3 is CASSIQQGPNYGYTF. The CDR3 bases are TGTGCCAGTAGTATTCAACAGGGTCCTAACTATGGCTACACCTTC.